This T cell receptor beta chain appears in the sequencing data of a study of regulatory T cells in long-lasting Graves disease. This clonotype was observed many times. Its antigen is unidentified. This CDR3 is 15 amino acids long. V was pared by 5 bases and J by 0 bases, with 11 bases between. The germline V gene has CDR1 SGHTA and CDR2 FQGNSA. Time point denoted: newly diagnosed GD, antithyroid drugs for less than 3 months. From PBMCs, RNA was extracted and then used to make the TCR library. American Thyroid Association guidelines were used to diagnose Graves' disease. The study, taken as a whole, reports: Patients with persistent disease showed a bias toward TRBV28, TRBJ1-2 and TRBJ2-5.

Researchers made TCR beta libraries by using iRepertoire HTBI primers and running Arm-PCR on CDR3 regions. TCRdb re-called the multiplex PCR reads through MiXCR, storing one row per CDR3 protein. The repertoire consists of 400,000 to 450,000 distinct CDR3 sequences, with 15% occurring once and the leading ten covering around 15%. The sample was also reused in another study, on T cells in Graves' hyperthyroidism and ophthalmopathy. That source adds: With the HTBI primer set, the TCR CDR3 went through a first round of RT-PCR.

This TCR came from a woman aged 25 to 39 with Graves disease. The rearrangement joins TRBV7-2 to TRBJ2-1; possibly TRBD1 or TRBD2 for D (6 bases each). The sequencing used peripheral blood mononuclear cells (PBMCs), collected at new diagnosis, from a patient treated with antithyroid drugs. The CDR3 reads CASSQGGSSYNEQFF. CDR3 nucleotides: TGTGCCAGCAGCCAAGGGGGGAGCTCCTACAATGAGCAGTTCTTC.